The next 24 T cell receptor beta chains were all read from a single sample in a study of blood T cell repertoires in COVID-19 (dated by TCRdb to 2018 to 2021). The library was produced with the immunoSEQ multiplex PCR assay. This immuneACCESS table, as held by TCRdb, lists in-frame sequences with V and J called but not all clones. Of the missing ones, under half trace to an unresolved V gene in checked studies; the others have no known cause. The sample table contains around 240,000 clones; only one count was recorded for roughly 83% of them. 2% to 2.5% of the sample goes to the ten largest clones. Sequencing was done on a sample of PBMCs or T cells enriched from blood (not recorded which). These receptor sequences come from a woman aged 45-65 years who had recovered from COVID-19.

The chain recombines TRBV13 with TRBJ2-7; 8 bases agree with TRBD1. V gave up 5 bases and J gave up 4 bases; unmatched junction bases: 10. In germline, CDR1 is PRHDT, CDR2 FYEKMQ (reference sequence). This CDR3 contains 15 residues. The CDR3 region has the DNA TGTGCCAGCAGCAACAGGGGGTCTCACAGTTACGAGCAGTACTTC. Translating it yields CASSNRGSHSYEQYF.

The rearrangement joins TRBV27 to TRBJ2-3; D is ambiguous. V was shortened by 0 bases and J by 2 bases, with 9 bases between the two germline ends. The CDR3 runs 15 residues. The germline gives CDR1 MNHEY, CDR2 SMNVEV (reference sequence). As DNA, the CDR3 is TGTGCCAGCAGTTTATCGAGGTCTGTCACAGATACGCAGTATTTT. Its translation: CASSLSRSVTDTQYF.

The CDR3 sequence: CASSDSKGAGNQPQHF. CDR3 bases: TGTGCCAGCAGTGACTCGAAAGGGGCTGGCAATCAGCCCCAGCATTTT. The V gene is TRBV6-4, the J gene TRBJ1-5; D is perhaps TRBD1 (5 bases). V shed 0 bases and J shed 2 bases, with 11 bases lying between them. The CDR3 totals 16 residues. Germline CDR1 reads MRHNA; CDR2 reads SNTAGT.

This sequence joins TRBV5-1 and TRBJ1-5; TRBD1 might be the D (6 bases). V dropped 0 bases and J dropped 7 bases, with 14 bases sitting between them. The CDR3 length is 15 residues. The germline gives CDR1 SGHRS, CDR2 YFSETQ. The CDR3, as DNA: TGCGCCAGCAGCTTGGCAACAGGGTTCGGACAGCCCCAGCATTTT. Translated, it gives CASSLATGFGQPQHF.

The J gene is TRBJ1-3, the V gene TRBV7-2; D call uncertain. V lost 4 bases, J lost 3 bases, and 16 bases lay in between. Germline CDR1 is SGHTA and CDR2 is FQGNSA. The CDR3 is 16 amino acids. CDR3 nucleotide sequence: TGTGCCAGCAGCTCGTATGGCACAATGTATGGAAACACCATATATTTT. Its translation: CASSSYGTMYGNTIYF.

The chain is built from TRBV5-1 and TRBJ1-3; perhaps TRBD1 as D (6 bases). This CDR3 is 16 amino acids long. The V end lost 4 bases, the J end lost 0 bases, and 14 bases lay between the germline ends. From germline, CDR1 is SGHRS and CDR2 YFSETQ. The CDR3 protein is CASSPAQGTSGNTIYF. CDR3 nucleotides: TGCGCCAGCAGCCCCGCACAGGGAACCTCTGGAAACACCATATATTTT. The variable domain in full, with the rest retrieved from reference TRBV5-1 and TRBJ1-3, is KAGVTQTPRYLIKTRGQQVTLSCSPISGHRSVSWYQQTPGQGLQFLFEYFSETQRNKGNFPGRFSGRQFSNSRSEMNVSTLELGDSALYLCASSPAQGTSGNTIYFGEGSWLTVV.

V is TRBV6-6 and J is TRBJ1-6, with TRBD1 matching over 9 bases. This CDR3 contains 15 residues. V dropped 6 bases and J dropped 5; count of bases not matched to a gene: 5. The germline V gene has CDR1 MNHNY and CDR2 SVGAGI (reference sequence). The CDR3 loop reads CASSIRQGDNSPLHF. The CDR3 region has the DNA TGTGCCAGCAGCATAAGACAGGGGGATAATTCACCCCTCCACTTT.

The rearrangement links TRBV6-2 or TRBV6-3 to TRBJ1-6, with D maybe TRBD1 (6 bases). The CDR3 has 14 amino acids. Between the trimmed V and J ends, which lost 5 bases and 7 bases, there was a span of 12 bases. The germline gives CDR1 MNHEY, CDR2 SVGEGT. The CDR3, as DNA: TGTGCCAGCAGTCGGGACACTGAGAATTCACCCCTCCACTTT. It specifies CASSRDTENSPLHF.

CDR3 nucleotide sequence: TGTGCCAGCAGTAGAATAGATGAAGCTTTCTTT. It is translated as CASSRIDEAFF. The rearrangement uses TRBV12-3 or TRBV12-4 and TRBJ1-1; D is unclear. Trimming shortened V by 5 bases and J by 7 bases, and 8 bases separated the two germline ends. The length of the CDR3 is 11 residues.

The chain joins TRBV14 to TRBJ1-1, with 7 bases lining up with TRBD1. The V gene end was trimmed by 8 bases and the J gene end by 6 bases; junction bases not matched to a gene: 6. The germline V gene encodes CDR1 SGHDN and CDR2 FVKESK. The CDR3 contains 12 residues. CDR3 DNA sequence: TGTGCCAGCTCACAGGGGACGCCTGAAGCTTTCTTT. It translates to CASSQGTPEAFF. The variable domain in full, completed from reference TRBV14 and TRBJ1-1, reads EAGVTQFPSHSVIEKGQTVTLRCDPISGHDNLYWYRRVMGKEIKFLLHFVKESKQDESGMPNNRFLAERTGGTYSTLKVQPAELEDSGVYFCASSQGTPEAFFGQGTRLTVV.

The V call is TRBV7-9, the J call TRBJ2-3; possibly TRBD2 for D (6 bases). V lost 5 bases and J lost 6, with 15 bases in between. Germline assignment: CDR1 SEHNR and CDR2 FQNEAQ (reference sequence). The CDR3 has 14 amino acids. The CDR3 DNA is TGTGCCAGCAGCCCCCCGACTAGGGCGGATACGCAGTATTTT. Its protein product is CASSPPTRADTQYF.

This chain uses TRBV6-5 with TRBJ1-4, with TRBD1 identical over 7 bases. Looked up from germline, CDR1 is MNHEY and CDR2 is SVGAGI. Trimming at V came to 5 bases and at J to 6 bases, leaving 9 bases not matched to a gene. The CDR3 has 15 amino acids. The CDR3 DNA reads TGTGCCAGCAGTAGAAGGGGACAGCCGGATGAAAAACTGTTTTTT. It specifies CASSRRGQPDEKLFF.

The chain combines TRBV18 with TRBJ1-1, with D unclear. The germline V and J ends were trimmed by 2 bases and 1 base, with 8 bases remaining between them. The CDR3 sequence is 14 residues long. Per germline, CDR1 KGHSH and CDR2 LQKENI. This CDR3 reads CASSPIGRNTEAFF. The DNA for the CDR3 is TGTGCCAGCTCACCAATAGGGAGGAACACTGAAGCTTTCTTT. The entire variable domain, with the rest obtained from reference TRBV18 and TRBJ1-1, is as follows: NAGVMQNPRHLVRRRGQEARLRCSPMKGHSHVYWYRQLPEEGLKFMVYLQKENIIDESGMPKERFSAEFPKEGPSILRIQQVVRGDSAAYFCASSPIGRNTEAFFGQGTRLTVV.

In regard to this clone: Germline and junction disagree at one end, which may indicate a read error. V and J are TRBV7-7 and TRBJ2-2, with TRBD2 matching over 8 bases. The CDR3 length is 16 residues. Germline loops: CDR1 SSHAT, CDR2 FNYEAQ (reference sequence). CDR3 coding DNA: TGTGCTAGCAGCCAGTTAGCGGGGAGTAACACCGGGGAGCTGTTTTTT. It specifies CASSQLAGSNTGELFF.

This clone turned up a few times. Here the CDR3 DNA reads TGTGCCAGCAGCGTACTGTCGGGGAACACTGAAGCTTTCTTT. It yields the protein CASSVLSGNTEAFF. This chain links TRBV9 with TRBJ1-1; no clear D. The V gene's germline CDR1 is SGDLS and CDR2 YYNGEE. This CDR3 has 14 amino acids. The germline V and J ends were trimmed by 1 base and 1 base, with 8 bases remaining between them.

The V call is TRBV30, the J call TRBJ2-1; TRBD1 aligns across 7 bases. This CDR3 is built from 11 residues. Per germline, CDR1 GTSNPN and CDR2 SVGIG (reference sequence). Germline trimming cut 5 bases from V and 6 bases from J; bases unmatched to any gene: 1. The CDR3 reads CAWRTGNEQFF. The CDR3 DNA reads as TGTGCCTGGCGGACAGGCAATGAGCAGTTCTTC.

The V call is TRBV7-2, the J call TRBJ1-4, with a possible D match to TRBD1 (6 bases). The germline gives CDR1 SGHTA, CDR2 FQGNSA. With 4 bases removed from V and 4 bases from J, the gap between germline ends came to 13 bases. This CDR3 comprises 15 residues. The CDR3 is CASSSSGTLNEKLFF. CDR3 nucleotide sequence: TGTGCCAGCAGCTCTTCCGGGACACTTAATGAAAAACTGTTTTTT.

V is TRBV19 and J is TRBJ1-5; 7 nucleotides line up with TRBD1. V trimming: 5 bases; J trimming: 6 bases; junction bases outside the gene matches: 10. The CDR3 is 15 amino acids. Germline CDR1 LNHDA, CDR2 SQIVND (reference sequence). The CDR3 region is CASSPADRASQPQHF. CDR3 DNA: TGTGCCAGTAGTCCCGCAGACAGGGCGAGTCAGCCCCAGCATTTT.

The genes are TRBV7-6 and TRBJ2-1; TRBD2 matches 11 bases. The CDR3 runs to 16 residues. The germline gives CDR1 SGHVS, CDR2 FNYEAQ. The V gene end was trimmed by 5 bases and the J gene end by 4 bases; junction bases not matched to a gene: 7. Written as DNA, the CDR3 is TGTGCCAGCAGCCTGGGACTAGCGGCTTCATACAATGAGCAGTTCTTC. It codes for CASSLGLAASYNEQFF.

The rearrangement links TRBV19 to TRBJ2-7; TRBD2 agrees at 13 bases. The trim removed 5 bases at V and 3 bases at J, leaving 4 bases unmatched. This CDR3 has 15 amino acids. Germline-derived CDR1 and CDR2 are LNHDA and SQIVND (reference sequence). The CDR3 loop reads CASSRTSGRLYEQYF. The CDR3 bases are TGTGCCAGTAGTCGGACTAGCGGGAGACTCTACGAGCAGTACTTC. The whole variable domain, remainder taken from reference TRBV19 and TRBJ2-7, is DGGITQSPKYLFRKEGQNVTLSCEQNLNHDAMYWYRQDPGQGLRLIYYSQIVNDFQKGDIAEGYSVSREKKESFPLTVTSAQKNPTAFYLCASSRTSGRLYEQYFGPGTRLTVT.

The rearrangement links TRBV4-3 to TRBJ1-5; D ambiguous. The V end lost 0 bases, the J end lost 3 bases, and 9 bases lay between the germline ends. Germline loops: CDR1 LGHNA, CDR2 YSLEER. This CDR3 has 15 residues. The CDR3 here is CASSQERSSNQPQHF. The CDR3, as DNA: TGCGCCAGCAGCCAAGAGAGATCCTCCAATCAGCCCCAGCATTTT.

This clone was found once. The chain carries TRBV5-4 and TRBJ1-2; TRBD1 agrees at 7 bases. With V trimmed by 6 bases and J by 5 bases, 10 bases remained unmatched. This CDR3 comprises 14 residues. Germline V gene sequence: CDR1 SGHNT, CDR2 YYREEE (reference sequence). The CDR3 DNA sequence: TGTGCCAGCACCCTGGACAGGATGAGGTATGGCTACACCTTC. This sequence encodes CASTLDRMRYGYTF.

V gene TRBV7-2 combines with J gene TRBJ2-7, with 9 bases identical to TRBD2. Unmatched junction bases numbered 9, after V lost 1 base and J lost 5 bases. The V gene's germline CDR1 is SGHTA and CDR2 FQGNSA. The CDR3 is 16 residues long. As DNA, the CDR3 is TGTGCCAGCAGCTTAGGGGGTGCGGGGGGGAATCACGAGCAGTACTTC. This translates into CASSLGGAGGNHEQYF.

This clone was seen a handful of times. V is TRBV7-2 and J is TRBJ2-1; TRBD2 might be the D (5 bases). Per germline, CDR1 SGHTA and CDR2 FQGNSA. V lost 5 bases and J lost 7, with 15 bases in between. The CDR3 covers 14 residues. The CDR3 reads CASSPKWTGNEQFF. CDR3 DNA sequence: TGTGCCAGCAGCCCAAAATGGACGGGAAATGAGCAGTTCTTC.